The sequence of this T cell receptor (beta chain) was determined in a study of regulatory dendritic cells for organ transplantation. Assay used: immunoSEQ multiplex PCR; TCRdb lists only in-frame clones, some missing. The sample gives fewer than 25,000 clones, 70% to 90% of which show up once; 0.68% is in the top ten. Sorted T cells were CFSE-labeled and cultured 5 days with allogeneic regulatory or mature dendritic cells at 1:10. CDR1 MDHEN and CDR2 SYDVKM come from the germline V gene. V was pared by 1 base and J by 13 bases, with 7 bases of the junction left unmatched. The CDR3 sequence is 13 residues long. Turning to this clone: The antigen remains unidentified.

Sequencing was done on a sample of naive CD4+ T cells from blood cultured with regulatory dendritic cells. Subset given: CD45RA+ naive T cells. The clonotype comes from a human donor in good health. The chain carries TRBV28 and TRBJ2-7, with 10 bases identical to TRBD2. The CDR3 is CASSLSASGSLYF. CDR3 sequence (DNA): TGTGCCAGCAGTTTATCTGCTAGCGGGAGCTTATACTTC. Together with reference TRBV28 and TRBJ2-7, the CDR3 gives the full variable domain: DVKVTQSSRYLVKRTGEKVFLECVQDMDHENMFWYRQDPGLGLRLIYFSYDVKMKEKGDIPEGYSVSREKKERFSLILESASTNQTSMYLCASSLSASGSLYFGPGTRLTVT.